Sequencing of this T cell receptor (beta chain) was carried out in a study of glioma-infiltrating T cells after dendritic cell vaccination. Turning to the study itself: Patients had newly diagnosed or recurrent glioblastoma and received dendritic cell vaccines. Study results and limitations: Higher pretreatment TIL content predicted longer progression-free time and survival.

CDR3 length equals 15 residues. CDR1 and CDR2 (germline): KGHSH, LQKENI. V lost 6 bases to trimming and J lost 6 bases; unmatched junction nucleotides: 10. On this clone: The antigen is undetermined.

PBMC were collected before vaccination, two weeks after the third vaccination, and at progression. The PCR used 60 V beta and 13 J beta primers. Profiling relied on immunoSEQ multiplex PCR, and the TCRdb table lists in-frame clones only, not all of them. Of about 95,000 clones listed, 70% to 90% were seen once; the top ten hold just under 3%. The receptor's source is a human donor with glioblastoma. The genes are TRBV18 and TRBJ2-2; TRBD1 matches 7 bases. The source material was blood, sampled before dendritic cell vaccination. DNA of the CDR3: TGTGCCAGCTCGCCCCCCAGGGGGTTTGCCGGGGAGCTGTTTTTT. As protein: CASSPPRGFAGELFF.